This entry concerns a single TCR beta chain. What it recognizes is unknown. The sample is drawn from a study of shared clonotypes between healthy human individuals. Across the whole study: CD4 naive cells filled three plates per donor, CD4 memory three, CD8 naive two and CD8 memory one. Regarding the study as a whole: The study sampled only blood, and tissue repertoires likely differ. Clonotypes not shared had lower generation probabilities than those common to all four donors.

The assay used deep level. Some clones are missing from TCRdb's copy, which holds only in-frame ones; the method was immunoSEQ multiplex PCR. This sample yields roughly 2 million clones, of which roughly 94% are seen a single time; about 1.1% belongs to the top ten. Positive CCR7 selection of CD45RO-negative cells yielded the naive CD8 cells, and terminally differentiated effector memory CD45RA+ cells were excluded. Per the germline V gene, CDR1 is SGHDT and CDR2 is YYEEEE. This CDR3 spans 14 amino acids. Trimming removed 1 base from V and 0 bases from J, with 7 bases in between. This clonotype originated in a man between 18 and 35 years old in good health. J is TRBJ1-2 and V is TRBV5-6; D is unclear. The sequenced sample consisted of naive CD8+ T cells sorted from blood. CDR3 DNA sequence: TGTGCCAGCAGCTTGTTCGTTACTAACTATGGCTACACCTTC. This encodes CASSLFVTNYGYTF.